The 12 T cell receptor beta chains given below trace back to one sample, sequenced in a study of early T cells in non-severe SARS-CoV-2 infection. TCRdb redid the calling of the 5' RACE reads with MiXCR, one entry per CDR3 protein. The sample lists roughly 35,000 distinct CDR3 sequences, 8% to 9.5% occurring once. The material sequenced was whole blood. Source of these receptors: an adult who was a healthcare worker with PCR-confirmed SARS-CoV-2 infection or an uninfected control (not recorded which).

This clonotype was detected ten times or more. The V and J genes are TRBV9 and TRBJ2-1; 11 bases are a match to TRBD2. The CDR3 consists of 14 residues. CDR1 is SGDLS, CDR2 YYNGEE, per germline. With V trimmed by 6 bases and J by 5 bases, 4 bases remained unmatched. CDR3 in amino acids: CASNSGGANNEQFF. DNA for the CDR3: TGTGCCAGCAATAGCGGGGGGGCCAACAATGAGCAGTTCTTC.

The sample holds many counts of this clonotype. The chain carries TRBV18 and TRBJ1-2; 7 positions agree with TRBD1. The germline V gene has CDR1 KGHSH and CDR2 LQKENI. The CDR3 extends over 15 amino acids. V dropped 2 bases and J dropped 6; count of bases not matched to a gene: 9. CDR3 protein: CASSPDLGTDHGYTF. In DNA form, the CDR3 reads TGTGCCAGCTCACCAGATCTGGGGACAGATCATGGCTACACCTTC. The whole variable domain, remainder taken from reference TRBV18 and TRBJ1-2, is NAGVMQNPRHLVRRRGQEARLRCSPMKGHSHVYWYRQLPEEGLKFMVYLQKENIIDESGMPKERFSAEFPKEGPSILRIQQVVRGDSAAYFCASSPDLGTDHGYTFGSGTRLTVV.

This clonotype was observed many times. The chain couples TRBV2 to TRBJ2-6; perhaps TRBD1 as D (6 bases). V dropped 7 bases and J dropped 2 bases, with 9 bases sitting between them. The length of the CDR3 is 14 residues. Germline CDR1 and CDR2: SNHLY and FYNNEI. DNA of the CDR3: TGTGCCAGCATCAGACAGGCTGGGGCCAACGTCCTGACTTTC. This translates into CASIRQAGANVLTF. Full variable domain (missing parts from reference TRBV2 and TRBJ2-6): EPEVTQTPSHQVTQMGQEVILRCVPISNHLYFYWYRQILGQKVEFLVSFYNNEISEKSEIFDDQFSVERPDGSNFTLKIRSTKLEDSAMYFCASIRQAGANVLTFGAGSRLTVL.

This CDR3 is CASSRTGESTEAFF. The CDR3, as DNA: TGTGCCAGCTCCCGGACAGGGGAAAGCACTGAAGCTTTCTTT. This sequence joins TRBV18 and TRBJ1-1, with TRBD1 matching 9 bases. V trimming: 6 bases; J trimming: 4 bases; junction bases outside the gene matches: 6. Germline CDR1 KGHSH, CDR2 LQKENI. The CDR3 extends over 14 amino acids.

This clonotype was recorded at least ten times. The chain carries TRBV11-2 and TRBJ2-7; D may be TRBD2 (5 bases). V was pared by 3 bases and J by 6 bases, with 15 bases between. Germline CDR1 SGHAT, CDR2 FQNNGV. This CDR3 comprises 14 residues. DNA of the CDR3: TGTGCCAGCAGCTTTAGAGTCGAGGGTTCCGAGCAGTACTTC. This translates into CASSFRVEGSEQYF.

This clonotype was seen a few times. This chain joins TRBV10-3 and TRBJ2-6; 7 bases line up with TRBD1. V lost 8 bases, J lost 0 bases, and 10 bases stayed unmatched. The CDR3 has 17 amino acids. Germline V gene sequence: CDR1 ENHRY, CDR2 SYGVKD. CDR3 in DNA: TGTGCCATCGATCCGACAGGGCTTGCCTCTGGGGCCAACGTCCTGACTTTC. This translates into CAIDPTGLASGANVLTF.

As DNA, the CDR3 is TGCGCCAGCAGAAGTCTGGGGAAGAGGGATGAAGCTTTCTTT. Protein product: CASRSLGKRDEAFF. The chain combines TRBV5-1 with TRBJ1-1, with no clear D. The CDR3 is 14 residues long. Trimming removed 5 bases from V and 7 bases from J, with 18 bases in between. Per germline, CDR1 SGHRS and CDR2 YFSETQ. Using reference TRBV5-1 and TRBJ1-1 for the parts outside the CDR3, the full variable domain is KAGVTQTPRYLIKTRGQQVTLSCSPISGHRSVSWYQQTPGQGLQFLFEYFSETQRNKGNFPGRFSGRQFSNSRSEMNVSTLELGDSALYLCASRSLGKRDEAFFGQGTRLTVV.

This clonotype was recorded at least ten times. The chain links TRBV18 to TRBJ1-2, with 8 nucleotides matching TRBD1. The V gene's germline CDR1 is KGHSH and CDR2 LQKENI. The V gene end was trimmed by 1 base and the J gene end by 4 bases; junction bases not matched to a gene: 5. The length of the CDR3 is 15 residues. CDR3 DNA: TGTGCCAGCTCACCACGGACAGGGTGGGTCTATGGCTACACCTTC. Translating it yields CASSPRTGWVYGYTF.

This chain joins TRBV12-5 and TRBJ1-1; D is perhaps TRBD1 (6 bases). Deletions cut 10 bases from V and 5 bases from J, with 14 bases between. This CDR3 contains 12 residues. Germline-derived CDR1 and CDR2 are LGHNT and FRNRAP. The CDR3, as DNA: TGTGCTACCCTAAGGGGGGGTACTGAAGCTTTCTTT. This codes for CATLRGGTEAFF. The full variable domain, with the rest looked up from reference TRBV12-5 and TRBJ1-1, is DARVTQTPRHKVTEMGQEVTMRCQPILGHNTVFWYRQTMMQGLELLAYFRNRAPLDDSGMPKDRFSAEMPDATLATLKIQPSEPRDSAVYFCATLRGGTEAFFGQGTRLTVV.

The genes are TRBV7-2 and TRBJ1-1, with D uncertain. The CDR3 contains 14 residues. Trimming removed 5 bases at V and 5 bases at J, with 15 bases between. CDR1 SGHTA and CDR2 FQGNSA come from the germline V gene. CDR3 in DNA: TGTGCCAGCAGCATTATGGGTACGGGGACTGAAGCTTTCTTT. Translating it yields CASSIMGTGTEAFF. The whole variable domain, remainder taken from reference TRBV7-2 and TRBJ1-1, is GAGVSQSPSNKVTEKGKDVELRCDPISGHTALYWYRQSLGQGLEFLIYFQGNSAPDKSGLPSDRFSAERTGGSVSTLTIQRTQQEDSAVYLCASSIMGTGTEAFFGQGTRLTVV.

The sample holds many counts of this clonotype. This chain uses TRBV12-3 or TRBV12-4 with TRBJ2-3; 10 nucleotides agree with TRBD2. With V trimmed by 3 bases and J by 4 bases, 7 bases remained unmatched. The CDR3 sequence is 16 residues long. CDR3 region: CASSFGLAGVPDTQYF. The CDR3 region has the DNA TGTGCCAGCAGTTTTGGGCTAGCGGGGGTCCCAGATACGCAGTATTTT.

This clonotype was seen many times. The chain joins TRBV6-5 to TRBJ1-4, with 8 bases that match TRBD1. Germline V lookup: CDR1 MNHEY, CDR2 SVGAGI. This CDR3 is built from 15 residues. After removal of 6 bases from V and 3 bases from J, the junction contained 6 bases not matched to a gene. CDR3 in DNA: TGTGCCAGCAGGTCACAGGGGGGGGCTAATGAAAAACTGTTTTTT. The encoded protein is CASRSQGGANEKLFF.